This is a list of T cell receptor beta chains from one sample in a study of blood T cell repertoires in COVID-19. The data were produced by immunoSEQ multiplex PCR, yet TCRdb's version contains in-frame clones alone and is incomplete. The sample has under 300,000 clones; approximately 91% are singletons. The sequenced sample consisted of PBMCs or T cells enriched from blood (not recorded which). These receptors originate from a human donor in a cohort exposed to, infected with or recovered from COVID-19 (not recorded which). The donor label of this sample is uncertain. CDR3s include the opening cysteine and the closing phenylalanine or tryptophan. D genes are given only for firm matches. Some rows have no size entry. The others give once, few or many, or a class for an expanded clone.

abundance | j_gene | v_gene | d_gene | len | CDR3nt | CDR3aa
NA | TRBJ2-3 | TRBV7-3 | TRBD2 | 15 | TGTGCCAGCAGCACAAGCGGGGGTAGCACAGATACGCAGTATTTT | CASSTSGGSTDTQYF
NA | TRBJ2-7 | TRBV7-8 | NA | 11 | TGTGCCAGCAGCACCTACTACGAGCAGTACTTC | CASSTYYEQYF
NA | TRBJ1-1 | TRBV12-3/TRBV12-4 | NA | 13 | TGTGCCAGCAGTCCCGAGATGAACACTGAAGCTTTCTTT | CASSPEMNTEAFF
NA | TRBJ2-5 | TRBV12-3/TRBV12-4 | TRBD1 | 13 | TGTGCCAGCAGCCCACAGGGGTGGGAGACCCAGTACTTC | CASSPQGWETQYF
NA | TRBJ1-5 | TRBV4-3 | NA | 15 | TGCGCCAGCAGCCAAGATGCGGGGGAGCATCAGCCCCAGCATTTT | CASSQDAGEHQPQHF
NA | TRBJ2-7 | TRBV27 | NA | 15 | TGTGCCAGCAGTCCAGAAGGAGGGGTGGCCTACGAGCAGTACTTC | CASSPEGGVAYEQYF
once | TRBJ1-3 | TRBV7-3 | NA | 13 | TGTGCCAGCAGCTTAGGGAGGGAGGACACCATATATTTT | CASSLGREDTIYF
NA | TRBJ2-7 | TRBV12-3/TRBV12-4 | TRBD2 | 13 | TGTGCCAGCAGTAGCGGGGGGGCCGGAGAGCAGTACTTC | CASSSGGAGEQYF
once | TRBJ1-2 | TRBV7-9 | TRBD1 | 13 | TGTGCCAGCAGCAGACAGGGCTACTATGGCTACACCTTC | CASSRQGYYGYTF
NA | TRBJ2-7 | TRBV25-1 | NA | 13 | TGTGCCAGCAGCCCGACTGGGGCGCGGGAGCAGTACTTC | CASSPTGAREQYF
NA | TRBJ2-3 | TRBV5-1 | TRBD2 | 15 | TGCGCCAGCAGCTTGGGACTAGCGGTTCAAGATACGCAGTATTTT | CASSLGLAVQDTQYF
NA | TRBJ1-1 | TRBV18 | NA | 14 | TGTGCCAGCTCACCACCATCGGTTGTTGAGGGAGCTTTCTTT | CASSPPSVVEGAFF
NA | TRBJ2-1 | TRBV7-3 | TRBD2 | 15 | TGTGCCAGCAGCTCAGGACTAGTGGGCTACAATGAGCAGTTCTTC | CASSSGLVGYNEQFF
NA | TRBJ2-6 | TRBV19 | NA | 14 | TGTGCCAGCGAACAGGTCTCTGGGGCCAACGTCCTGACTTTC | CASEQVSGANVLTF
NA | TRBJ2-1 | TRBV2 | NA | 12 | TGTGCCAGCAGGAAAGACAGCAATGAGCAGTTCTTC | CASRKDSNEQFF
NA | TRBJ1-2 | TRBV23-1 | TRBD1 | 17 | TGCGCCAGCAGTCAACTTACAGGGGAATACGGCAGCTATGGCTACACCTTC | CASSQLTGEYGSYGYTF
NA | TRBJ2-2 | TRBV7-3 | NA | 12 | TGTGCCAGCAGCATAGCCCCCGGGGAGCTGTTTTTT | CASSIAPGELFF
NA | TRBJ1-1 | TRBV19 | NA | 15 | TGTGCCAGTAGTATTCAAGGCGGTAGCCACACTGAAGCTTTCTTT | CASSIQGGSHTEAFF
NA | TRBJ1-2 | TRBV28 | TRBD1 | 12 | TGTGCCTGTAGCAGGGGGCGAGATGGCTACACCTTC | CACSRGRDGYTF
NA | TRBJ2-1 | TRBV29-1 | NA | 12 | TGCAGCGTCCTACAGGGTCCGTCGTCGCAGTTCTTC | CSVLQGPSSQFF
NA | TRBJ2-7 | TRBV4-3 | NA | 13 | TGCGCCAGCAGCCTTACTCGGGGTTACGAGCAGTACTTC | CASSLTRGYEQYF
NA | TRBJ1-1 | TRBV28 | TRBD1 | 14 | TGTGCCAGCAGTTCCAAACTACAGGGGGCGAGAGCTTTCTTT | CASSSKLQGARAFF
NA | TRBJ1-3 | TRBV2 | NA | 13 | TGTGCCAGCAGTCGTGAGAGGGGGAACACCATATATTTT | CASSRERGNTIYF
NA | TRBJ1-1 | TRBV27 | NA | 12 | TGTGCCACCCGAGGGGGAAGCACTGAAGCTTTCTTT | CATRGGSTEAFF
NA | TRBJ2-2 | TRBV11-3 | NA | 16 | TGTGCCAGCAGCTCCCGGGGCGGGGAATGGTCCGGGGAGCTGTTTTTT | CASSSRGGEWSGELFF
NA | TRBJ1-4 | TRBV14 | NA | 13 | TGTGCCAGCAGCTTCAGGACTGATGAAAAACTGTTTTTT | CASSFRTDEKLFF
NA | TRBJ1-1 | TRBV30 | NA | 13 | TGTGCCTGGAGTCCCCTCGGGGGGACTGAAGCTTTCTTT | CAWSPLGGTEAFF
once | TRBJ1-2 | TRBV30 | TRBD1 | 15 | TGTGCCTGGAGAGTGACAGGGGGTTCTCGTTATGGCTACACCTTC | CAWRVTGGSRYGYTF
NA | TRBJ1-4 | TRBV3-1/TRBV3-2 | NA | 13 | TGTGCCAGCAGCCAAGAGGGAGGCGAAAAACTGTTTTTT | CASSQEGGEKLFF
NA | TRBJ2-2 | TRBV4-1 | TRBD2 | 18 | TGCGCCAGCAGCCGAAGGGGAGGGGGGACTAGTGGCACCGGGGAGCTGTTTTTT | CASSRRGGGTSGTGELFF
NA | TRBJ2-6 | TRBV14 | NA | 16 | TGTGCCAGCAGTCGGGCCGCGGGCACCGGGGCCAACGTCCTGACTTTC | CASSRAAGTGANVLTF
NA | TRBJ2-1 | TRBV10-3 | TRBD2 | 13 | TGTGCCACTAGCGGGGGGTACATGAATGAGCAGTTCTTC | CATSGGYMNEQFF
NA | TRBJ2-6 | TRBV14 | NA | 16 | TGTGCCACCAGCCACAGGTCCCACTCTGGGGCCAACGTCCTGACTTTC | CATSHRSHSGANVLTF
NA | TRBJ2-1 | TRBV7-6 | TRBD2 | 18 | TGTGCCAGCAGCTTATCTGGACTAGCGGGGGGCCCACGTGATGAGCAGTTCTTC | CASSLSGLAGGPRDEQFF
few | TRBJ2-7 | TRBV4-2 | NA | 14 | TGTGCCAGCAGCCAAGCCTCTCCTCCCTACGAGCAGTACTTC | CASSQASPPYEQYF
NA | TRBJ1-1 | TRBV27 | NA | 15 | TGTGCCAGCAGTGCCCGCGGTGACGTTAACACTGAAGCTTTCTTT | CASSARGDVNTEAFF
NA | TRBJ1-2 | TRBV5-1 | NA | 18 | TGCGCCAGCAGCTTCTGGGGTGGGCCTGAGGGGGTGAACTATGGCTACACCTTC | CASSFWGGPEGVNYGYTF
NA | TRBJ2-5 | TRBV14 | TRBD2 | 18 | TGTGCCAGCAGCCAAGATTCAGGGCTAGCGGGTTTCCAAGAGACCCAGTACTTC | CASSQDSGLAGFQETQYF
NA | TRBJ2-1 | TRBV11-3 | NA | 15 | TGTGCCAGCAGTATAGGGGGAACCTCCTACAATGAGCAGTTCTTC | CASSIGGTSYNEQFF
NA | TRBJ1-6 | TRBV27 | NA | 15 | TGTGCCAGCAGTCCCGGGAGAGGGGTCGAATCACCCCTCCACTTT | CASSPGRGVESPLHF
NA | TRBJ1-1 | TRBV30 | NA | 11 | TGTGCCTGCCAGCGGAACACTGAAGCTTTCTTT | CACQRNTEAFF
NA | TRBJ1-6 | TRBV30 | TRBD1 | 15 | TGTGCCTGGGGCTTGAGGACAGGAAATAATTCACCCCTCCACTTT | CAWGLRTGNNSPLHF
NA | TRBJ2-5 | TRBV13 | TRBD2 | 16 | TGTGCCAGCAGCGGCGGGGGGAATTCGGGTAGGGAGACCCAGTACTTC | CASSGGGNSGRETQYF
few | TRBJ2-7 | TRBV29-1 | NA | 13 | TGCAGCGTTGAAGATGCGGATTTCTACGAGCAGTACTTC | CSVEDADFYEQYF
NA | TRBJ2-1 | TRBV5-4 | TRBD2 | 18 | TGTGCCAGCAGCCCCCTAGGGGTTAGCGGGGGGACTTACAGTGAGCAGTTCTTC | CASSPLGVSGGTYSEQFF
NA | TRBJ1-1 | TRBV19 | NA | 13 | TGTGCCAGTAGTATTCCAGGGTTCCCTGAAGCTTTCTTT | CASSIPGFPEAFF
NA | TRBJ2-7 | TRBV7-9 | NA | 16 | TGTGCCAGCAGCTCGGTGGCGGGGAGAAGCTCCTACGAGCAGTACTTC | CASSSVAGRSSYEQYF
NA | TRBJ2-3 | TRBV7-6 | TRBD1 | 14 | TGTGCCAGCAGCTTGGGACAGCCCACAGATACGCAGTATTTT | CASSLGQPTDTQYF
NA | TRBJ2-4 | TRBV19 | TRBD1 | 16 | TGTGCCAGTAGTAAAGGGACAGGAGGGACCAAAAACATTCAGTACTTC | CASSKGTGGTKNIQYF
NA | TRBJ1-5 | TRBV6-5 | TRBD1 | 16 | TGTGCCAGCAGTTCCACGGGACAGGGGGTTAATCAGCCCCAGCATTTT | CASSSTGQGVNQPQHF
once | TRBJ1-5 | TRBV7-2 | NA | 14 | TGTGCCAGCAGCAGGACAGCAGGCAATCAGCCCCAGCATTTT | CASSRTAGNQPQHF
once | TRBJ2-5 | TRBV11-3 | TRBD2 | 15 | TGTGCCAGCAGCCTGGGACTAGCGGGGGGAGAGACCCAGTACTTC | CASSLGLAGGETQYF
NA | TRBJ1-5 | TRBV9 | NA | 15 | TGTGCCAGCAGCGTAGGGGGGGGTGGCAATCAGCCCCAGCATTTT | CASSVGGGGNQPQHF
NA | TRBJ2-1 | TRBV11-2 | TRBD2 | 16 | TGTGCCAGCAGCTCCAGACTAGCGGGACAAGGAAATGAGCAGTTCTTC | CASSSRLAGQGNEQFF
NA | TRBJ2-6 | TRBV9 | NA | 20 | TGTGCCAGCAGCGCTGGCCAGTTGTACAGGGCTATCTTCGGGGCCAACGTCCTGACTTTC | CASSAGQLYRAIFGANVLTF